This record covers a single TCR beta chain. Its antigen is currently unknown. CDR1 is SGHDT, CDR2 YYEEEE, per germline. V lost 0 bases, J lost 1 base, and 4 bases stayed unmatched. This CDR3 has 16 amino acids. Some clones are missing from TCRdb's copy, which holds only in-frame ones; the method was immunoSEQ multiplex PCR. The sample yields some 61,000 clones, about 87% seen once. This specimen comes from a study of OX40 agonist ivuxolimab in advanced cancers. Study information: Dose-escalation patients were diagnosed with hepatocellular carcinoma, melanoma, renal cell cancer or head and neck cancer. Three patients, one with hepatocellular carcinoma and two with cutaneous melanoma, responded partially.

Points from the study as a whole: Average numbers of expanded clones were greater in CD8+ T cells than in CD4+.

The V gene is TRBV5-6, the J gene TRBJ2-3, with TRBD1 matching over 8 bases. This clonotype was obtained from an adult with an advanced solid tumor such as melanoma, head and neck, liver or kidney cancer. The sequences come from CD4+ or CD8+ T cells sorted from blood, collected in a trial of the OX40 agonist ivuxolimab. The CDR3 DNA sequence: TGTGCCAGCAGCTTGGGGGCGGACAGGGGCACAGATACGCAGTATTTT. This encodes CASSLGADRGTDTQYF.